This TCR beta chain was obtained from a study of response to subunit inactivated influenza vaccine. Findings of the study overall: It was suggested by the authors that few new T cells are recruited by each seasonal influenza vaccination.

Of note for this clonotype: Its matching antigen is unknown.

In TCRdb, the RT-PCR reads were re-called with MiXCR into one record per CDR3 protein. Counted here are approximately 520,000 distinct CDR3 sequences, roughly 27% occurring once; the ten biggest clones make up 1.5% to 2%. The CDR3 totals 13 residues. Deletions cut 4 bases from V and 6 bases from J, with 13 bases between. CDR1 is LGHNA, CDR2 YSLEER, per germline. The J gene is TRBJ2-7, the V gene TRBV4-3; D possibly matches TRBD1 or TRBD2 (5 bases each). The sequences come from CD4+ T cells sorted from PBMCs, collected about 5 days after vaccination. This receptor was obtained from a man aged 45 to 65 who received an inactivated influenza vaccine. The CDR3 here is CASSLHHGGEQYF. In DNA, the CDR3 is TGCGCCAGCAGCCTTCATCATGGGGGCGAGCAGTACTTC.